The T cell receptor beta chain described here comes from a study of T cells in Graves' hyperthyroidism and ophthalmopathy. Turning to the study itself: Peripheral blood was taken when the disease was first diagnosed, before any treatment began.

Study-level points and caveats: Classification by a 13 V-J model distinguished ophthalmopathy from stable hyperthyroidism.

Amplification of TCR beta CDR3 regions was performed using RNA transcripts as template. An initial round of RT-PCR targeting the TCR CDR3 relied on the HTBI primer set. From the multiplex PCR reads, TCRdb called clonotypes with MiXCR, one entry per CDR3 protein. The sample has under 250,000 distinct CDR3 sequences; approximately 25% are singletons. This clonotype has at least ten counts. The antigen remains unidentified. J was trimmed by 4 bases and V by 9 bases; bases with no gene match: 4. There are 13 residues in the CDR3. Germline-derived CDR1 and CDR2 are MDHEN and SYDVKM. The PBMCs were taken from 10 ml of fresh peripheral blood.

The chain recombines TRBV28 with TRBJ2-5; 11 nucleotides line up with TRBD1. The receptor was isolated from a woman aged 40 to 50 with Graves' ophthalmopathy. The sample comprised blood. As DNA, the CDR3 is TGTGCCAGTTATGGGACAGGGGGAGAGACCCAGTACTTC. The encoded protein is CASYGTGGETQYF. Drawing the rest from reference TRBV28 and TRBJ2-5, the complete variable domain is DVKVTQSSRYLVKRTGEKVFLECVQDMDHENMFWYRQDPGLGLRLIYFSYDVKMKEKGDIPEGYSVSREKKERFSLILESASTNQTSMYLCASYGTGGETQYFGPGTRLLVL.